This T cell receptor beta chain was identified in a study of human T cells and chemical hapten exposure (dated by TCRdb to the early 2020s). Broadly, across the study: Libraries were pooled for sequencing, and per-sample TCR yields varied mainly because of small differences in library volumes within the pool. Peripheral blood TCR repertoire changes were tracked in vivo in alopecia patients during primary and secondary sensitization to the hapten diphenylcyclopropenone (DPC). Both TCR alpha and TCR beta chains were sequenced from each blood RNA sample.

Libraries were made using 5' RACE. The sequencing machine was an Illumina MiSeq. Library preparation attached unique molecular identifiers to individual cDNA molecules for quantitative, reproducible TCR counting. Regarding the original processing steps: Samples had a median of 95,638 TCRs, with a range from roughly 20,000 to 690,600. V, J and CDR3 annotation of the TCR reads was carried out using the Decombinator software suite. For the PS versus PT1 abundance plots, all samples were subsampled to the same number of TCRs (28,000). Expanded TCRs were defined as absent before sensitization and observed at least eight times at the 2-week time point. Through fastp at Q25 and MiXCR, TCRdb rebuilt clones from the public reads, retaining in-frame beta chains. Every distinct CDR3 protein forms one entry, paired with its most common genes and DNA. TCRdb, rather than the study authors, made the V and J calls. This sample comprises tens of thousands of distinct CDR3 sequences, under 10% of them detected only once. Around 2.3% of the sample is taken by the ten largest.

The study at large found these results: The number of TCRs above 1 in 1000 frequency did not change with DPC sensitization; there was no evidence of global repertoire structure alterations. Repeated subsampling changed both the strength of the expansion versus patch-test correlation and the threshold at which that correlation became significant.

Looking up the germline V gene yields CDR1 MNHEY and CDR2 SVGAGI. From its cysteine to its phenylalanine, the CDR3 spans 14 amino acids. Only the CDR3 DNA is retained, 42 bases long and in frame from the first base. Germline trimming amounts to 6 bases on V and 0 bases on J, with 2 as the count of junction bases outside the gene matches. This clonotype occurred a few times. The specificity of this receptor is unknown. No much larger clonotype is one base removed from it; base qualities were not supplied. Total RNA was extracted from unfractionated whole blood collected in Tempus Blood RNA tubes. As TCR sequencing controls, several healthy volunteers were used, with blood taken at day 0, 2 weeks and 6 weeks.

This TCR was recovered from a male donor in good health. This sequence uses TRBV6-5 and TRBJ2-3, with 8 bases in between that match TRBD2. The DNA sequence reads TGTGCCAGCAGGACGGGAGGGAGCACAGATACGCAGTATTTT. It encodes CASRTGGSTDTQYF.